One and the same sample provided the 17 T cell receptor beta chains below, sequenced in a study of shared clonotypes between healthy human individuals. Terminally differentiated effector memory CD45RA+ cells were left out of the naive CD8 fraction, which was CD45RO-negative and positively selected for CCR7. The protocol was immunoSEQ multiplex PCR, while the TCRdb copy is restricted to in-frame clones and leaves out a portion. The sample yields under 2,000,000 clones, about 95% seen once. The sample consisted of naive CD8+ T cells sorted from blood. These receptors came from a man between 18 and 29 years old in good health.

This chain connects TRBV9 to TRBJ2-4; possible D gene TRBD1, 5 bases. Trimming took off 3 bases at V and 0 bases at J, with 13 bases between the two ends. The germline V gene has CDR1 SGDLS and CDR2 YYNGEE. This CDR3 has 16 residues. CDR3 loop: CASSDGRGVAKNIQYF. CDR3 DNA: TGTGCCAGCAGCGATGGAAGGGGTGTAGCCAAAAACATTCAGTACTTC.

The rearrangement joins TRBV29-1 to TRBJ1-1; D ambiguous. V lost 4 bases and J lost 2, with 11 bases in between. The CDR3 has 13 residues. Germline CDR1 SQVTM, CDR2 ANQGSEA. The chain's CDR3 is CSVGWGANTEAFF. CDR3 nucleotide sequence: TGCAGCGTTGGATGGGGTGCTAACACTGAAGCTTTCTTT.

The CDR3 spells CASTMLGQGLHEQFF. DNA for the CDR3: TGTGCCAGTACCATGCTAGGACAGGGACTTCATGAGCAGTTCTTC. The chain employs TRBV19 and TRBJ2-1, with 8 bases that match TRBD1. The J segment lost 8 bases and the V segment lost 7 bases, leaving 13 bases of the junction unmatched. Per germline, CDR1 LNHDA and CDR2 SQIVND (reference sequence). The CDR3 sequence is 15 residues long.

This clone was counted once. The V call is TRBV13, the J call TRBJ1-1, with TRBD1 as a possible D gene (5 bases). The CDR3 loop spans 12 amino acids. Trimming left V 4 bases short and J 11 bases short, with 14 bases between. The V gene's germline CDR1 is PRHDT and CDR2 FYEKMQ (reference sequence). CDR3 nucleotides: TGTGCCAGCAGCTCCCTAGGGGATAGGGCTTTCTTT. Translation gives CASSSLGDRAFF.

As to this clone: Other nucleotide sequences from this sample produce the same CDR3. This chain joins TRBV27 and TRBJ1-2, with D perhaps matching TRBD1 (6 bases). V was clipped by 3 bases and J by 5 bases, with 10 bases between them. CDR3 length equals 13 residues. CDR1 and CDR2 from the germline V gene are MNHEY and SMNVEV (reference sequence). DNA for the CDR3: TGTGCCAGCAGTTTCGGGCAGGGGTATGGCTACACCTTC. Translating gives CASSFGQGYGYTF.

The V and J genes are TRBV2 and TRBJ2-1; no clear D gene. V was shortened by 0 bases and J by 0 bases, with 12 bases between the two germline ends. This CDR3 is 17 amino acids long. Per the germline V gene, CDR1 is SNHLY and CDR2 is FYNNEI. The CDR3 DNA reads as TGTGCCAGCAGTGAAGCGCTAGGAGAGATCTCCTACAATGAGCAGTTCTTC. Protein product: CASSEALGEISYNEQFF.

V usage is TRBV4-2 and J usage is TRBJ2-1, with D perhaps being TRBD1 or TRBD2 (6 bases each). In germline, CDR1 is LGHNA, CDR2 YNFKEQ. V lost 0 bases and J 7 bases, leaving 16 bases between the germline ends. This CDR3 comprises 16 residues. In DNA, the CDR3 is TGTGCCAGCAGCCAAGATCGAATGGGGGGCGGGAATGAGCAGTTCTTC. Translation gives CASSQDRMGGGNEQFF.

The rearrangement uses TRBV28 and TRBJ2-3, with a possible D match to TRBD2 (5 bases). Germline V gene sequence: CDR1 MDHEN, CDR2 SYDVKM. V gave up 3 bases and J gave up 4 bases, with 11 bases separating them. The CDR3 extends over 14 amino acids. DNA of the CDR3: TGTGCCAGCAGTTTTGGGAGTCGCCCAGATACGCAGTATTTT. Its translation: CASSFGSRPDTQYF.

This rearrangement joins TRBV4-1 to TRBJ1-2; D might be TRBD1 (5 bases). The V gene's germline CDR1 is MGHRA and CDR2 YSYEKL. V dropped 0 bases and J dropped 6 bases, with 17 bases sitting between them. This CDR3 is built from 16 residues. CDR3 coding DNA: TGCGCCAGCAGCCAAGAAATCACAGGAGCTTTGGATGGCTACACCTTC. Amino acids: CASSQEITGALDGYTF.

CDR3 region: CASRTGTDLREQYF. DNA for the CDR3: TGTGCCAGCAGGACCGGGACCGACCTTCGAGAGCAGTACTTC. The rearrangement links TRBV27 to TRBJ2-7; either TRBD1 or TRBD2 may supply D (5 bases each). The germline V gene encodes CDR1 MNHEY and CDR2 SMNVEV (reference sequence). This CDR3 has 14 residues. V was shortened by 6 bases and J by 7 bases, with 19 bases between the two germline ends.

The chain couples TRBV5-8 to TRBJ2-7; 10 nucleotides line up with TRBD2. Trimming cost V 2 bases and J 2 bases; bases outside gene matches: 4. The CDR3 is 15 residues long. Germline V gene lookup returns CDR1 SGHTS and CDR2 YDEGEE. The CDR3: CASSLAGGFPYEQYF. The CDR3 coding sequence is TGTGCCAGCAGCTTAGCGGGAGGGTTCCCCTACGAGCAGTACTTC.

V is TRBV13 and J is TRBJ2-5, with TRBD2 identical over 13 bases. Germline V lookup: CDR1 PRHDT, CDR2 FYEKMQ (reference sequence). The CDR3 sequence is 22 residues long. V shed 4 bases, J shed 0 bases, and the junction held 20 bases outside the gene matches. The CDR3 nucleotides are TGTGCCAGCAGCTCCTCAATAAATCCTGGACTAGCGGGGGAGGAATACCAAGAGACCCAGTACTTC. This translates into CASSSSINPGLAGEEYQETQYF.

The J gene is TRBJ2-7, the V gene TRBV13; 7 nucleotides match TRBD2. Germline lookup yields CDR1 PRHDT and CDR2 FYEKMQ (reference sequence). The CDR3 consists of 13 residues. V trimming: 0 bases; J trimming: 5 bases; junction bases outside the gene matches: 1. The chain's CDR3 is CASSLGAGDEQYF. The CDR3 bases are TGTGCCAGCAGCTTAGGGGCGGGAGACGAGCAGTACTTC.

The CDR3 reads CASSQDYILSLPDTQYF. CDR3 coding DNA: TGTGCCAGCAGCCAAGATTACATCCTCTCCCTCCCAGATACGCAGTATTTT. The V and J genes are TRBV14 and TRBJ2-3; no firm D call. This CDR3 is built from 17 residues. Between the trimmed V and J ends, which lost 0 bases and 4 bases, there was a span of 17 bases. CDR1 is SGHDN, CDR2 FVKESK, per germline.

The chain combines TRBV7-9 with TRBJ1-3; D is unclear. V was shortened by 4 bases and J by 0 bases, with 7 bases between the two germline ends. This CDR3 is built from 14 residues. Germline lookup yields CDR1 SEHNR and CDR2 FQNEAQ (reference sequence). The DNA for the CDR3 is TGTGCCAGCAGCTCGTTCCACTCTGGAAACACCATATATTTT. It is translated as CASSSFHSGNTIYF.

V usage is TRBV6-5 and J usage is TRBJ2-1; weak D call: TRBD2 (5 bases). The germline V and J ends were trimmed by 2 bases and 15 bases, with 14 bases remaining between them. There are 12 residues in the CDR3. CDR1 is MNHEY, CDR2 SVGAGI, per germline. The DNA of the CDR3 is TGTGCCAGCAGTTACAGCGGTAGAAACGTGTTCTTC. Residues: CASSYSGRNVFF.

The chain is built from TRBV19 and TRBJ1-4, with 8 bases matching TRBD1. This CDR3 region has 15 residues. Germline V gene lookup returns CDR1 LNHDA and CDR2 SQIVND (reference sequence). The V and J ends lost 5 bases and 9 bases, in that order; junction bases with no gene match: 11. The CDR3 region is CASSPNSGQVQKLFF. CDR3 nucleotides: TGTGCCAGTAGTCCAAACTCGGGACAGGTCCAAAAACTGTTTTTT. Looking up the rest from reference TRBV19 and TRBJ1-4 gives the full variable domain: DGGITQSPKYLFRKEGQNVTLSCEQNLNHDAMYWYRQDPGQGLRLIYYSQIVNDFQKGDIAEGYSVSREKKESFPLTVTSAQKNPTAFYLCASSPNSGQVQKLFFGSGTQLSVL.